This T cell receptor beta chain was retrieved from a study of cytomegalovirus exposure and HLA in healthy donors. It was with 60 Vbeta and 13 Jbeta primers that the PCR ran. The table came from immunoSEQ multiplex PCR; TCRdb's copy has only in-frame clones and leaves some out. The sample contains 150,000 to 200,000 clones, approximately 70% of which appear only once. The V gene lost 1 base and the J gene lost 0 bases, with 11 bases spanning the gap. Germline V lookup: CDR1 SGHDT, CDR2 YYEEEE. CDR3 length equals 16 residues. With respect to this clone: No antigen is known for it.

Study conclusions and caveats: Most TCR sequences were rare, but some public TCRs occurred in many donors. An apparent linkage of common viral pathogens to several of the most significant clusters emerged in a later analysis. For most subjects, TCR beta sequences were reported to predict HLA-A and HLA-B alleles with accuracy. HLA restriction was apparent for most CMV-associated TCR beta chains in a later analysis.

The chain carries TRBV5-6 and TRBJ1-3, with D uncertain. Sequencing was done on a sample of PBMCs. The TCR comes from a man between 18 and 29 years old in good health and CMV-seropositive. This CDR3 reads CASSLRRVSSGNTIYF. The CDR3 DNA reads as TGTGCCAGCAGCTTGAGGAGGGTTTCCTCTGGAAACACCATATATTTT. The entire variable domain, with the rest obtained from reference TRBV5-6 and TRBJ1-3, is as follows: DAGVTQSPTHLIKTRGQQVTLRCSPKSGHDTVSWYQQALGQGPQFIFQYYEEEERQRGNFPDRFSGHQFPNYSSELNVNALLLGDSALYLCASSLRRVSSGNTIYFGEGSWLTVV.